Detailed here is one T cell receptor beta chain. This sample was included in a study of blood T cell repertoires in COVID-19. CDR1 is LNHDA and CDR2 is SQIVND in the germline V gene (reference sequence). Trimming removed 0 bases at V and 8 bases at J, with 13 bases between. The CDR3 has 14 residues. Clones were read by immunoSEQ multiplex PCR, and TCRdb kept only the in-frame ones, dropping some. The repertoire consists of 150,000 to 200,000 clones, with about 86% occurring once and the leading ten covering about 2.7%. The chain has TRBV19 and TRBJ1-2; no definite D call. This TCR derives from a human donor with acute or convalescent COVID-19. The donor label of this sample is uncertain. Sequencing was done on a sample of peripheral blood. In nucleotides, the CDR3 is TGTGCCAGTAGTATAGATCGAGAGGGTAGGGGCTACACCTTC. Its protein product is CASSIDREGRGYTF.